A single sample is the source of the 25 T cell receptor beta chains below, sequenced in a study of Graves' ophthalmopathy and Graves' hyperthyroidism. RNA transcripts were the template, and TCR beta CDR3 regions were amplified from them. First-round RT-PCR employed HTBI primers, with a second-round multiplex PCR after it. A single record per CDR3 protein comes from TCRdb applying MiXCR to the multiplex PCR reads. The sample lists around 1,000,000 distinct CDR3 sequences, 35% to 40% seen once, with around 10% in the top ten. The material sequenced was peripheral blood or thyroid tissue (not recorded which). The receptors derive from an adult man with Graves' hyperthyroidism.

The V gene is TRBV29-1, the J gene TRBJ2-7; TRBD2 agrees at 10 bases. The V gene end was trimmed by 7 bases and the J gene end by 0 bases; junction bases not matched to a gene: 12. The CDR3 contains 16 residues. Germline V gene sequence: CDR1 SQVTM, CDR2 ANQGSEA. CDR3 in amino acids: CSATGTSAFSSYEQYF. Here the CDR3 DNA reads TGCAGCGCCACCGGGACTAGCGCCTTTAGCTCCTACGAGCAGTACTTC.

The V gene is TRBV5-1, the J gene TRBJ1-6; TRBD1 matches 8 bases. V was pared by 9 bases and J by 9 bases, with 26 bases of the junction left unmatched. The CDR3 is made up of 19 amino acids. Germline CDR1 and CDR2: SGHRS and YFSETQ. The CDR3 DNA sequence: TGCGCCACCCGGACGGGGGGGACAGGATTGCACGAGCACCGTTCACCCCTCCACTTT. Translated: CATRTGGTGLHEHRSPLHF.

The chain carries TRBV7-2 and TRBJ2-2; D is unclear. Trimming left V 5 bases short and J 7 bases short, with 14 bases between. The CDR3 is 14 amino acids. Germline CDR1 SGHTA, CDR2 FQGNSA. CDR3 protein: CASSPLISVGELFF. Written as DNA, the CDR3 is TGTGCCAGCAGCCCCCTTATAAGTGTCGGGGAGCTGTTTTTT.

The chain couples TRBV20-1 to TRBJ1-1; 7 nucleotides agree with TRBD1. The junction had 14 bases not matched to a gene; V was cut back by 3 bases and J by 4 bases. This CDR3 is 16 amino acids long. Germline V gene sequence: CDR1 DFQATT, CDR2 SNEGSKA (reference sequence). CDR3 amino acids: CSASTHLYRGSTEAFF. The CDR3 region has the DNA TGCAGTGCTAGTACCCATCTGTACAGGGGAAGCACTGAAGCTTTCTTT.

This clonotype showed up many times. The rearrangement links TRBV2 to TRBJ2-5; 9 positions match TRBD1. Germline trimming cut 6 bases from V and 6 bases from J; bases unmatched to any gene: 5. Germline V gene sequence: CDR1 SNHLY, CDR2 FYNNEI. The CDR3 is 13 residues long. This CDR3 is CASRGQGTKTQYF. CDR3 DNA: TGTGCCAGCAGAGGACAGGGGACGAAGACCCAGTACTTC. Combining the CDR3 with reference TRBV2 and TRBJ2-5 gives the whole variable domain EPEVTQTPSHQVTQMGQEVILRCVPISNHLYFYWYRQILGQKVEFLVSFYNNEISEKSEIFDDQFSVERPDGSNFTLKIRSTKLEDSAMYFCASRGQGTKTQYFGPGTRLLVL.

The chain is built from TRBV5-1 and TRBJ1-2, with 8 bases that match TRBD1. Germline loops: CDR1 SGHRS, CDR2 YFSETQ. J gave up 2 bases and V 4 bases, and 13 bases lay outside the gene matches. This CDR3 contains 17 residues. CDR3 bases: TGCGCCAGCAGCCCTACCGACTCGGCAGGGGGCAACTATGGCTACACCTTC. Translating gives CASSPTDSAGGNYGYTF.

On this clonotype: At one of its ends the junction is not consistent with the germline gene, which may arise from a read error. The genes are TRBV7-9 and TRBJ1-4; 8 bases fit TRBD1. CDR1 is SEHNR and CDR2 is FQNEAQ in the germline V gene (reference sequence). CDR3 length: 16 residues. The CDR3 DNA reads TGTGCCGGCAGCTCGATACGACAGGGGACTAATGAAAAACTGCTTTTT. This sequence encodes CAGSSIRQGTNEKLLF.

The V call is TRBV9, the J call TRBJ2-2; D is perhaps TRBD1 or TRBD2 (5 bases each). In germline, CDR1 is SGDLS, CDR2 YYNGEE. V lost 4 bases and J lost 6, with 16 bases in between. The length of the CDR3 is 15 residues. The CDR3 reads CASSHPSGAPGELFF. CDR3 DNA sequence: TGTGCCAGCAGCCACCCCTCCGGGGCACCCGGGGAGCTGTTTTTT.

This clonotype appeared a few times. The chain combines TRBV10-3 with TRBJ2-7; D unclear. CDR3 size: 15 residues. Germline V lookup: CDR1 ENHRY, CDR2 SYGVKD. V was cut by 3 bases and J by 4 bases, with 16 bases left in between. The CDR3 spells CAISDPEYAVYEQYF. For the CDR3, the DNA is TGTGCCATCAGTGATCCCGAATACGCCGTTTACGAGCAGTACTTC.

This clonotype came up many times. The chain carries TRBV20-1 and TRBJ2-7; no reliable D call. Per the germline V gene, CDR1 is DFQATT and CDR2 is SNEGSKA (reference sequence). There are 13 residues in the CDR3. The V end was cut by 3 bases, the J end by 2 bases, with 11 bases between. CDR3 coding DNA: TGCAGTGCTAGGTTCAGTATGACCTACGAGCAGTACTTC. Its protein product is CSARFSMTYEQYF.

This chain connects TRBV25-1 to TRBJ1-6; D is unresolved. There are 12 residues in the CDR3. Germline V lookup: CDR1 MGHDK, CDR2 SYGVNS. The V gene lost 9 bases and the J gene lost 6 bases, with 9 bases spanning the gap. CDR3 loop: CARTAFNSPLHF. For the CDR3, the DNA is TGTGCCAGGACGGCTTTTAATTCACCCCTCCACTTT. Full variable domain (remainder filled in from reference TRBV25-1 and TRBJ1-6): EADIYQTPRYLVIGTGKKITLECSQTMGHDKMYWYQQDPGMELHLIHYSYGVNSTEKGDLSSESTVSRIRTEHFPLTLESARPSHTSQYLCARTAFNSPLHFGNGTRLTVT.

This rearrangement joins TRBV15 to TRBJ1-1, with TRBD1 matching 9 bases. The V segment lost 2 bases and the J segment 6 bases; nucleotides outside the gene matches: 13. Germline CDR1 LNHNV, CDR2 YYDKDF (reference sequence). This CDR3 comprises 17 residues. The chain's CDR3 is CATSRSLNPTGGAEAFF. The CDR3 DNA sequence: TGTGCCACCAGCAGATCCCTTAACCCGACAGGGGGTGCTGAAGCTTTCTTT.

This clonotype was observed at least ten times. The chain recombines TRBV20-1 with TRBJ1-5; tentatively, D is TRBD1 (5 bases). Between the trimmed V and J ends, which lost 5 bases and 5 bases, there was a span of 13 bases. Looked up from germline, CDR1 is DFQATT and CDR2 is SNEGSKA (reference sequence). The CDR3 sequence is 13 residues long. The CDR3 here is CSAYAQADQPQHF. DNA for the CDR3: TGCAGTGCTTACGCACAGGCCGATCAGCCCCAGCATTTT.

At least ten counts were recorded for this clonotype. The CDR3 sequence is CATSSPLSYEQYF. The CDR3 region has the DNA TGTGCCACCAGCAGCCCCCTCTCCTACGAGCAGTACTTC. The V and J genes are TRBV15 and TRBJ2-7; D is unresolved. The V gene's germline CDR1 is LNHNV and CDR2 YYDKDF (reference sequence). Trimming stripped 3 bases from V and 0 bases from J, with 6 bases between. This CDR3 has 13 residues.

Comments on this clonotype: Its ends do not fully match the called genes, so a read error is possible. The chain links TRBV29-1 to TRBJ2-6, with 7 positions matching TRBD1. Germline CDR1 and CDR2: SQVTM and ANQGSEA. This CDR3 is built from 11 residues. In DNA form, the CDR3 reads TGCAGCGTCTCCATAGGGGACAGTGAAGCTTTC. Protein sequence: CSVSIGDSEAF.

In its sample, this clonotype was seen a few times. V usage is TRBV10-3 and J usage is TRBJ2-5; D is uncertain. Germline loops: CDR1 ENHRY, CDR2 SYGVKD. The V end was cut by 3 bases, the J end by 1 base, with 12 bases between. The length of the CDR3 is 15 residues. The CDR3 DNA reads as TGTGCCATCAGTGAACCCGAAGGGCCCCAAGAGACCCAGTACTTC. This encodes CAISEPEGPQETQYF.

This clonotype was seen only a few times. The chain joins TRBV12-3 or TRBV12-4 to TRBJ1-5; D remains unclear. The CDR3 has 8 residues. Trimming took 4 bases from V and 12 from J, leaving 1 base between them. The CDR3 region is CASSYQHF. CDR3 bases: TGTGCCAGCAGTTACCAGCATTTT.

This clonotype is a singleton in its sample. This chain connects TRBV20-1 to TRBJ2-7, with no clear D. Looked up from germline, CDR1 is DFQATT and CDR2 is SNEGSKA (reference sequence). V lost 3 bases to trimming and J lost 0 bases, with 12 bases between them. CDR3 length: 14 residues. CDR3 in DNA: TGCAGTGCTAGTCTCGGCAGTAGCTCCTACGAGCAGTACTTC. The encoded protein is CSASLGSSSYEQYF.

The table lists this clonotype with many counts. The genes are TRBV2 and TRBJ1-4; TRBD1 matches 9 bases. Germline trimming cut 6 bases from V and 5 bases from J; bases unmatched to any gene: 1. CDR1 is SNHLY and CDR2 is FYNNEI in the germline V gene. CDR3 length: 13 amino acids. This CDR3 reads CASRGTGNEKLFF. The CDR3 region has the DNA TGTGCCAGCAGAGGGACAGGGAATGAAAAACTGTTTTTT.

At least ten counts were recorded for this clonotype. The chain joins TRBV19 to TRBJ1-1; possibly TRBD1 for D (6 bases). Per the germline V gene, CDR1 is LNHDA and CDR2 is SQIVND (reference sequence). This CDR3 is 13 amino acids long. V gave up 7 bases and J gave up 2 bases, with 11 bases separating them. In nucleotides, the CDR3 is TGTGCCAGTACCAAGGGACAAAACACTGAAGCTTTCTTT. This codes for CASTKGQNTEAFF.

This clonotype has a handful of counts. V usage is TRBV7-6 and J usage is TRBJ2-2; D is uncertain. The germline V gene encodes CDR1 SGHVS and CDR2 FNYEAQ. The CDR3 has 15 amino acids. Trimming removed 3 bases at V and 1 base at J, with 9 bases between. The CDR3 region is CASSFYRQNTGELFF. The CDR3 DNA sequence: TGTGCCAGCAGCTTTTACAGACAGAACACCGGGGAGCTGTTTTTT.

The CDR3 DNA is TGTGCCAGCAGTTTATCCAGGCCCACCGTGGGGCCCCAGCATTTT. This gives the protein CASSLSRPTVGPQHF. The chain uses TRBV12-3 or TRBV12-4 and TRBJ1-5; D not certain. The CDR3 is 15 residues long. The V end lost 2 bases, the J end lost 9 bases, and 17 bases lay between the germline ends.

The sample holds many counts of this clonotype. CDR3 DNA sequence: TGTGCCAGTAGTATAGACCTTGGAAACACCATATATTTT. Encoded protein: CASSIDLGNTIYF. V is TRBV19 and J is TRBJ1-3, with D hard to call. Germline V gene lookup returns CDR1 LNHDA and CDR2 SQIVND (reference sequence). The V end was cut by 0 bases, the J end by 3 bases, with 3 bases between. This CDR3 spans 13 amino acids. Variable domain in full (rest from reference TRBV19 and TRBJ1-3): DGGITQSPKYLFRKEGQNVTLSCEQNLNHDAMYWYRQDPGQGLRLIYYSQIVNDFQKGDIAEGYSVSREKKESFPLTVTSAQKNPTAFYLCASSIDLGNTIYFGEGSWLTVV.

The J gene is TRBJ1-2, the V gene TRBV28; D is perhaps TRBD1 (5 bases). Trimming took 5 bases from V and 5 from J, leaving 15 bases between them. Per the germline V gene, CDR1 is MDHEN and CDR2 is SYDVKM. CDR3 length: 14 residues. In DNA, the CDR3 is TGTGCCAGCAGTCCCGGGACCCCGGGATATGGCTACACCTTC. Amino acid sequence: CASSPGTPGYGYTF.

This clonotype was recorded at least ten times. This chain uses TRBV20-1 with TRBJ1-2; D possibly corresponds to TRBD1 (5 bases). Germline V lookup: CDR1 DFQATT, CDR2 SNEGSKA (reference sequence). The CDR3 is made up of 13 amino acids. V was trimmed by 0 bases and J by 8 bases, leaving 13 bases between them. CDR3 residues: CSARDLGLRGYTF. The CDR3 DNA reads TGCAGTGCTAGAGATTTGGGGCTACGGGGCTACACCTTC.